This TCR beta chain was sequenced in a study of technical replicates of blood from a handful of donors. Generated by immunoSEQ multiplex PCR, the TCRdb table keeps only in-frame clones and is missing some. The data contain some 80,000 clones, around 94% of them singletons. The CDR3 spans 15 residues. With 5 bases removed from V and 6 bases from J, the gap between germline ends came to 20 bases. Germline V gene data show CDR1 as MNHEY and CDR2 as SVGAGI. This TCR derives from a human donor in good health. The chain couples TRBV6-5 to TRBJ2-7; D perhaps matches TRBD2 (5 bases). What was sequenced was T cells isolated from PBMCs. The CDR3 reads CASSHPSPSYFEQYF. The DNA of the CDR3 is TGTGCCAGCAGTCACCCGAGCCCTAGCTACTTCGAGCAGTACTTC.